The next 20 T cell receptor beta chains were all read from a single sample in a study of prognosis after radiotherapy for stage I lung cancer. The genomic DNA TCR beta CDR3 region underwent two rounds of multiplex PCR. Primers specific to each TRBV and TRBJ gene were used in first-round PCR. One entry per CDR3 protein, called by TCRdb with MiXCR from the multiplex PCR reads. The table lists around 30,000 distinct CDR3 sequences, 25% to 35% of them singletons, with 30% to 40% in the top ten. The sequencing here drew on PBMCs, taken before or after stereotactic body radiation therapy (not recorded which). The receptors were sampled from a donor aged 50 or older with non-small cell lung cancer.

This chain joins TRBV11-2 and TRBJ1-6; D is unresolved. The ends were cut back, 6 bases at V and 13 bases at J, with 25 bases in the middle. Germline V gene data show CDR1 as SGHAT and CDR2 as FQNNGV. The CDR3 runs to 16 residues. CDR3 nucleotides: TGTGCCAGCAGAACCTCTGGCGGTCCCATCTTTTTTCCCCTCCACTTT. It is translated as CASRTSGGPIFFPLHF.

This clonotype appeared many times. The V and J genes are TRBV5-6 and TRBJ1-2; D possibly corresponds to TRBD1 (5 bases). Germline lookup yields CDR1 SGHDT and CDR2 YYEEEE. V was pared by 3 bases and J by 8 bases, with 11 bases between. The CDR3 runs 12 residues. The DNA of the CDR3 is TGTGCCAGCAGCTGGGACGACGGGGGCTACACCTTC. Translated, it gives CASSWDDGGYTF.

The V call is TRBV6-9, the J call TRBJ1-3, with D unresolved. The CDR3 sequence is 18 residues long. Per germline, CDR1 MNHGY and CDR2 SVAAGI. V dropped 7 bases and J dropped 0 bases, with 22 bases sitting between them. The chain's CDR3 is CASIYSAGQTSSGNTIYF. CDR3 DNA: TGTGCCAGCATTTACAGCGCAGGCCAAACGAGCTCTGGAAACACCATATATTTT.

The CDR3: CASSDGQGADTQYF. CDR3 DNA sequence: TGTGCCAGCAGTGACGGACAGGGGGCAGATACGCAGTATTTT. The chain combines TRBV6-4 with TRBJ2-3, with 10 bases aligning to TRBD1. The CDR3 loop spans 14 amino acids. Trimming took 2 bases from V and 4 from J; bases not matched to a gene: 0. CDR1 and CDR2 (germline): MRHNA, SNTAGT.

The gene calls are TRBV19 and TRBJ2-2, with 9 bases that match TRBD1. V was clipped by 7 bases and J by 10 bases; unmatched bases: 13. CDR1 and CDR2 (germline): LNHDA, SQIVND (reference sequence). The CDR3 consists of 15 residues. The CDR3 nucleotides are TGTGCCAGTAAGAAAGAACAGGGGGCTACAGAGGAGCTGTTTTTT. Translating gives CASKKEQGATEELFF.

The chain has TRBV9 and TRBJ1-6; D not resolved. Germline CDR1 SGDLS, CDR2 YYNGEE. Trimming shortened V by 1 base and J by 2 bases, and 7 bases separated the two germline ends. The length of the CDR3 is 15 residues. CDR3 loop: CASSVQWPYNSPLHF. The CDR3 nucleotides read TGTGCCAGCAGCGTACAGTGGCCCTATAATTCACCCCTCCACTTT. Full variable domain (missing parts from reference TRBV9 and TRBJ1-6): DSGVTQTPKHLITATGQRVTLRCSPRSGDLSVYWYQQSLDQGLQFLIQYYNGEERAKGNILERFSAQQFPDLHSELNLSSLELGDSALYFCASSVQWPYNSPLHFGNGTRLTVT.

This clonotype was counted at least ten times. The chain has TRBV2 and TRBJ2-1; TRBD2 agrees at 13 bases. CDR3 size: 18 residues. Germline CDR1 SNHLY, CDR2 FYNNEI. J lost 9 bases, V lost 4 bases, and 15 bases had no gene match. The CDR3 DNA reads as TGTGCCAGCAGTGTGGGCACCGGGACTAGCGGGATCAGGGGTGAGCAGTTCTTC. This encodes CASSVGTGTSGIRGEQFF.

About this clonotype itself: A much larger clone lies a single base off, so this may be a read error. The J gene is TRBJ2-1, the V gene TRBV7-3; D is uncertain. CDR1 and CDR2 (germline): SGHTA, FQGTGA. The CDR3 has 15 amino acids. The DNA for the CDR3 is TGTGCCAGCAGCTTAACGCGAACTCGCCGGAATGAGCAGTCCTTC. Residues: CASSLTRTRRNEQSF.

The sample holds many counts of this clonotype. The chain uses TRBV4-1 and TRBJ2-3, with D hard to call. Trimming took off 4 bases at V and 3 bases at J, with 5 bases between the two ends. CDR3 length: 12 residues. Germline V lookup: CDR1 MGHRA, CDR2 YSYEKL. CDR3 DNA: TGCGCCAGCAGCCCAGCTACAGATACGCAGTATTTT. Residues: CASSPATDTQYF.

This clonotype occurred many times. The chain recombines TRBV5-1 with TRBJ1-4; TRBD1 matches at 12 bases. CDR1 and CDR2 from the germline V gene are SGHRS and YFSETQ. The CDR3 length is 16 residues. V was clipped by 5 bases and J by 8 bases; unmatched bases: 10. CDR3 region: CASRTGTGGWLEKLFF. The CDR3 nucleotides read TGCGCCAGCAGAACCGGGACAGGGGGCTGGTTGGAAAAACTGTTTTTT.

Regarding this clonotype: One end of the junction varies from germline; a read error may be responsible. This rearrangement joins TRBV19 to TRBJ2-2, with D perhaps assigned TRBD1 or TRBD2 (5 bases each). Germline assignment: CDR1 LNHDA and CDR2 SQIVND (reference sequence). The CDR3 is made up of 14 amino acids. The CDR3 loop reads CASRESTDTGELVF. The CDR3 DNA sequence: TGTGCCAGTAGGGAGAGTACGGACACCGGGGAGCTGGTTTTT.

This clonotype was seen many times. This chain uses TRBV20-1 with TRBJ2-3; D might be TRBD2 (5 bases). V lost 3 bases, J lost 2 bases, and 15 bases lay in between. The CDR3 loop spans 15 amino acids. From germline, CDR1 is DFQATT and CDR2 SNEGSKA (reference sequence). For the CDR3, the DNA is TGCAGTGCTAGTCCGAGCGGCGTAATCACAGATACGCAGTATTTT. It encodes CSASPSGVITDTQYF.

This clonotype is termed medium-sized. The chain couples TRBV5-1 to TRBJ2-3; TRBD2 aligns across 10 bases. Germline loops: CDR1 SGHRS, CDR2 YFSETQ. This CDR3 has 16 residues. The trim removed 3 bases at V and 0 bases at J, leaving 4 bases unmatched. The CDR3, as DNA: TGCGCCAGCAGCTGGGGACTAGCGCAGAGCACAGATACGCAGTATTTT. It translates to CASSWGLAQSTDTQYF.

This clonotype showed up many times. The V and J genes are TRBV27 and TRBJ1-2, with 8 bases that match TRBD1. This CDR3 has 17 residues. With 4 bases clipped from V and 3 bases from J, the junction kept 13 bases outside the gene matches. CDR1 and CDR2 (germline): MNHEY, SMNVEV (reference sequence). CDR3 loop: CASSSTKTRDRHYGYTF. For the CDR3, the DNA is TGTGCCAGCAGTTCTACCAAGACCCGGGACAGGCACTATGGCTACACCTTC.

The J gene is TRBJ2-1, the V gene TRBV7-6; TRBD1 matches at 9 bases. The CDR3 is 15 residues long. Losses at the gene ends were 4 bases for V and 3 bases for J; bases not matched to a gene: 4. The germline V gene encodes CDR1 SGHVS and CDR2 FNYEAQ. In DNA form, the CDR3 reads TGTGCCAGCAGCTCGGACAGGGGTATCTACAATGAGCAGTTCTTC. Amino acids: CASSSDRGIYNEQFF. Using reference TRBV7-6 and TRBJ2-1 for the parts outside the CDR3, the full variable domain is GAGVSQSPRYKVTKRGQDVALRCDPISGHVSLYWYRQALGQGPEFLTYFNYEAQQDKSGLPNDRFSAERPEGSISTLTIQRTEQRDSAMYRCASSSDRGIYNEQFFGPGTRLTVL.

The V and J genes are TRBV3-1 and TRBJ2-2; D perhaps matches TRBD1 (5 bases). Deletions cut 1 base from V and 6 bases from J, with 9 bases between. CDR1 and CDR2 (germline): LGHDT, YNNKEL (reference sequence). The CDR3 extends over 14 amino acids. The CDR3 DNA follows: TGTGCCAGCAGCCAAGTGTGGGGCTCCGGGGAGCTGTTTTTT. It is translated as CASSQVWGSGELFF.

This clonotype was counted between two and nine times. DNA for the CDR3: TGTGCCAGCAGCACACAGGGGTCCCATAATGAAAAACTGTTTTTT. Protein: CASSTQGSHNEKLFF. The chain is built from TRBV7-2 and TRBJ1-4; 7 bases match TRBD1. The CDR3 has 15 amino acids. Looked up from germline, CDR1 is SGHTA and CDR2 is FQGNSA. V lost 5 bases, J lost 4 bases, and 7 bases stayed unmatched.

This sequence joins TRBV6-2 or TRBV6-3 and TRBJ1-5, with D perhaps TRBD1 (6 bases). V gave up 5 bases and J gave up 0 bases, with 11 bases separating them. The V gene's germline CDR1 is MNHEY and CDR2 SVGEGT. The CDR3 totals 15 residues. The CDR3 protein is CASSLRGYSNQPQHF. The CDR3, as DNA: TGTGCCAGCAGTCTCAGGGGATATAGCAATCAGCCCCAGCATTTT.

The V gene is TRBV11-3, the J gene TRBJ2-3; D call uncertain. The CDR3 runs 12 residues. CDR1 SGHNT and CDR2 YENEEA come from the germline V gene. V lost 6 bases and J 8 bases, leaving 12 bases between the germline ends. The DNA for the CDR3 is TGTGCCAGCAGTCAACGGGCCAGTACGCAGTATTTT. Protein sequence: CASSQRASTQYF.

In this sample, this clonotype turned up many times. The chain carries TRBV2 and TRBJ2-5; 9 bases match TRBD2. The CDR3 is 17 residues long. Germline V gene lookup returns CDR1 SNHLY and CDR2 FYNNEI. With 1 base clipped from V and 5 bases from J, the junction kept 11 bases outside the gene matches. The CDR3 region has the DNA TGTGCCAGCAGTGAAGGGAGTCTAGCGGGATTTGGTGAGACCCAGTACTTC. It encodes CASSEGSLAGFGETQYF.